The 5 T cell receptor beta chains reported below all come from one sample, sequenced in a study of chemoradiotherapy in HPV16-positive cancers. Repertoires were generated with immunoSEQ multiplex PCR, while TCRdb's copy carries only in-frame clones and drops some. The sample yields 13,000 to 15,000 clones, 69% seen once. The sample was acquired from a patient who underwent chemoradiotherapy. Every receptor here comes from a human donor with HPV-associated anogenital cancer.

The chain couples TRBV4-2 to TRBJ2-2; perhaps TRBD2 as D (5 bases). Germline V gene sequence: CDR1 LGHNA, CDR2 YNFKEQ. Trimming cost V 0 bases and J 3 bases, with 8 bases left between them. The length of the CDR3 is 15 residues. In nucleotides, the CDR3 is TGTGCCAGCAGCCAAGAGGCTAGCTACACCGGGGAGCTGTTTTTT. It codes for CASSQEASYTGELFF.

This clone was seen only once. The chain couples TRBV2 to TRBJ1-2; D remains ambiguous. With 6 bases removed from V and 7 bases from J, the gap between germline ends came to 12 bases. Germline-derived CDR1 and CDR2 are SNHLY and FYNNEI. The CDR3 sequence is 12 residues long. This CDR3 is CASSRGQSGYTF. In DNA, the CDR3 is TGTGCCAGCAGCCGAGGCCAGTCTGGCTACACCTTC.

This chain uses TRBV30 with TRBJ2-1; the match to TRBD1 covers 8 bases. Germline CDR1 is GTSNPN and CDR2 is SVGIG (reference sequence). Trimming removed 0 bases from V and 2 bases from J; junction bases left unmatched: 9. This CDR3 comprises 17 residues. CDR3 sequence reads: CAWSVSVGTGAYNEQFF. The CDR3 bases are TGTGCCTGGAGTGTATCCGTAGGGACAGGCGCCTACAATGAGCAGTTCTTC.

The chain uses TRBV5-5 and TRBJ2-7; 7 nucleotides line up with TRBD1. Germline CDR1 reads SGHKS; CDR2 reads YYEKEE (reference sequence). The CDR3 totals 15 residues. V lost 4 bases and J lost 0; bases outside the gene matches: 7. CDR3 sequence: CASSKSRDSSYEQYF. Written as DNA, the CDR3 is TGTGCCAGCAGCAAGAGCCGGGACAGCTCCTACGAGCAGTACTTC.

The chain recombines TRBV19 with TRBJ1-1, with TRBD1 identical over 7 bases. This CDR3 contains 14 residues. Losses at the gene ends were 4 bases for V and 5 bases for J; bases not matched to a gene: 7. The germline V gene has CDR1 LNHDA and CDR2 SQIVND (reference sequence). The CDR3 spells CASSTSTGRTEAFF. Written as DNA, the CDR3 is TGTGCCAGTAGTACCTCGACAGGGAGGACTGAAGCTTTCTTT.